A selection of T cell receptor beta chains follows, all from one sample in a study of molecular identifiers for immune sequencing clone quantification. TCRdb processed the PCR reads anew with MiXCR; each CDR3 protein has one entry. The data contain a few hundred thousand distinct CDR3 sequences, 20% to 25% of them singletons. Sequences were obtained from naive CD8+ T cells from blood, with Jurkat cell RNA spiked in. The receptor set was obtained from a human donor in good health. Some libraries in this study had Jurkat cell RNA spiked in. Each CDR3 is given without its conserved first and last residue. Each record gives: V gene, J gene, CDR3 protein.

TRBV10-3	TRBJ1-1	AIMATGGLSEAF
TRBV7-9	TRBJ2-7	ASSKPGPFNLYEQY
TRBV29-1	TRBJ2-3	SAPLAGDTDTQY
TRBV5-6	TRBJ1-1	ASSLILLNTEAF
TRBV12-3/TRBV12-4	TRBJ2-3	ASSLGSWDTQY
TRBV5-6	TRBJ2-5	ASSLATSGIQGTQY
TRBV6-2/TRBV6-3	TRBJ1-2	ASGPRRGEDYGYT
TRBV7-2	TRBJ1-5	ASSLRDTNQPQH
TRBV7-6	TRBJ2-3	ASSPGQPTDTQY
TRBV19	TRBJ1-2	ASSMTDPFPYGYT
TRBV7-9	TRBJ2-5	ASRSPDRGLQETQY
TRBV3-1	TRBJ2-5	ASSLEYKETQY
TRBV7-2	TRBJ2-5	ASSLSPPGGSQETQY
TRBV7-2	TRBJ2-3	ASSLSWAGEITDTQY
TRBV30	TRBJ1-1	AWSEDVEAF
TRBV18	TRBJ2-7	ASSTGTYPYEQY
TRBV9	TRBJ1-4	ASSVDGAWGEKLF
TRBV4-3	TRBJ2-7	ASSQGPQYEQY
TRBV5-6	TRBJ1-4	ASSLGRDVI
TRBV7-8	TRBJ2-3	ASSLLAGGLSTDTQY
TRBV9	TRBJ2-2	ASSGSAGELF
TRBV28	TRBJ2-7	ASSFRVRYEQY
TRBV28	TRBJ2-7	ASSPIWTGENEQY
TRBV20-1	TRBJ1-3	SARGREPGNTIY
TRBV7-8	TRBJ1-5	ASSPDGRAPYQPQH
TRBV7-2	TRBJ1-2	ASRGIGYGYT
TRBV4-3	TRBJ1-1	ASSQWTGENTEAF
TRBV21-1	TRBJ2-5	ASSKFAKETQY
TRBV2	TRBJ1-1	ASSDLQGARTEAF
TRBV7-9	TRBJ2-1	ASSLAEAEGNEQF
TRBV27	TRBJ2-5	ASSLSIQSQETQY
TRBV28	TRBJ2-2	ASSTRTGDGTGELF
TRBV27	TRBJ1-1	ASSSDRVGFTEAF
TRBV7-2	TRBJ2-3	ASSLTSRDRTSTDTQY
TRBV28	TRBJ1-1	ASSHRGRTEAF
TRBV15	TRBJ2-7	ATSRDRGLSHYEQY
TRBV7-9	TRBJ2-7	ASSLDLYEQY
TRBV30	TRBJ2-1	AWSSTGTSSSGQF
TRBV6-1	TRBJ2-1	ASSAGGWYNEQF
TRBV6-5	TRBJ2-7	ASRTGGPAYEQY
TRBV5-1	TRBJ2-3	ASSFLSSGSDTQY
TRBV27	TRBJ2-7	ASSFYRGAYEQY
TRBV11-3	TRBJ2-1	ASSWTAASYNEQF